This T cell receptor (beta chain) comes out of a study of CD8 T cells in ankylosing spondylitis (dated by TCRdb to 2016 to 2017). Background for the entire study: The study profiled T cell receptor beta repertoires in healthy donors and ankylosing spondylitis patients to find disease-linked TCR variants. In total, the full study cohort was made up of over a hundred healthy donors and more than 20 ankylosing spondylitis patients. Peripheral blood samples were taken, and synovial fluid was additionally collected from ankylosing spondylitis patients. On the study overall, not on this receptor specifically: A CD8+ phenotype was shown by the disease-linked clones, which were found at relatively low frequencies in peripheral blood. Some motif variants had previously been reported in the synovial fluid and blood of reactive arthritis patients, which suggests shared mechanisms of disease initiation. Blood from ankylosing spondylitis patients appeared to be characterized by a TCR beta motif made up of several highly homologous amino acid variants. Significant enrichment of the disease-linked clones was reported in matched synovial fluid samples from ankylosing spondylitis patients.

This clonotype has more than one count but fewer than ten. Its antigen is unknown. No much larger clone is present one base from it, and per-base qualities are unavailable. The CDR3 goes from the cysteine to the phenylalanine over 15 residues. The sequence is cut down to CDR3 DNA, 45 bases in frame from base 1. Sequencing relied on an Illumina HiSeq 2500. Quantitative 5'-RACE with molecular barcodes was the method used to prepare the TCR beta libraries. Regarding the original processing steps: A new computational method, built on a probabilistic model of VDJ rearrangement, was used to identify disease-linked TCR variants. TCRdb redid the processing of the public reads, applying fastp at Q25 and MiXCR, and retained in-frame beta chains. Merged by CDR3 protein, the rows form single entries marked with the most common genes and DNA. The V and J calls shown here were made by TCRdb, not taken from the authors' results. This sample gives about 400,000 distinct CDR3 sequences in total; 20% to 25% of them show up just once. The ten largest clones add up to 15% to 20% of the sample.

The sequenced material came from blood, either unsorted or a sorted T cell fraction (not recorded which). The chain couples TRBV21-1 to TRBJ2-7; the table gives TRBD2 as D, unverified against the DNA. TRBV21-1 is shown as a pseudogene. The sequence derives from a male donor with ankylosing spondylitis. CDR3 reads: CASSDRDSNSYEQYF. The bases read TGTGCCAGCAGCGACCGGGACTCGAACTCCTACGAGCAGTACTTC.